The present entry profiles one TCR beta chain with its context. This entry comes from a study of CXCR3-negative and CXCR3-positive naive CD8 T cells. The germline V gene encodes CDR1 DFQATT and CDR2 SNEGSKA (reference sequence). CDR3 length equals 11 residues. The authors prepared UMI-labeled TRB cDNA libraries by 5' RACE. TCRdb re-called the 5' RACE reads, yielding one record per CDR3 amino acid sequence without DNA. This repertoire comprises about 130,000 distinct CDR3 sequences; its ten largest clones make up approximately 0.29%. The genes are TRBV20-1 and TRBJ2-7; absent DNA, TCRdb's TRBD1 call cannot be checked. The sequence was collected from a human donor in good health. Some clones in this sample may be carry-over from other donors' samples. The sequenced material came from naive CXCR3- CD8+ T cells from blood. Subset in this sample: CD45RO-CCR7+CD27+CD95- naive CD8+ T cells lacking CXCR3 (TNR3-). The CDR3 here is CSWANGYEQYF.